The T cell receptor beta chain described here comes from a study of blood T cell repertoires in COVID-19. Produced via immunoSEQ multiplex PCR; TCRdb's table is partial and in-frame only. The sample records roughly 230,000 clones, about 91% being singletons. The sample was peripheral blood. This receptor was taken from a woman in her forties who had recovered from COVID-19.

The CDR3 nucleotides are TGTGCCAGCAGCTTAGAAGGGGTTAGCGGGACTTTCCGGAAAATTTACGAGCAGTACTTC. It specifies CASSLEGVSGTFRKIYEQYF. The chain has TRBV11-2 and TRBJ2-7, with 8 nucleotides matching TRBD2. V shed 0 bases, J shed 4 bases, and the junction held 20 bases outside the gene matches. The CDR3 is 20 residues long. The germline CDR1 and CDR2 sequences are SGHAT and FQNNGV.